A single sample gave rise to the 25 T cell receptor beta chains below, sequenced in a study of CD8 T cells in Susac syndrome. The authors reverse transcribed 0.5 to 1 ug RNA with random hexamers. TCRdb reprocessed the immunoSEQ multiplex PCR reads with MiXCR, giving one entry per CDR3 protein. The data show under 200,000 distinct CDR3 sequences, approximately 96% seen once. Sequenced input: CD8+ T cells from PBMCs. These receptors originate from a human donor with multiple sclerosis.

The chain has TRBV7-9 and TRBJ1-1; no clear D gene. Trimming pared 1 base from V and 10 bases from J, leaving 13 bases between. Germline CDR1 is SEHNR and CDR2 is FQNEAQ (reference sequence). The CDR3 covers 13 residues. The CDR3 here is CASSLVRAGGAFF. Here the CDR3 DNA reads TGTGCCAGCAGCTTAGTTCGGGCAGGAGGAGCTTTCTTT.

The chain recombines TRBV27 with TRBJ2-7; no reliable D call. Trimming took 1 base from V and 5 from J, leaving 9 bases between them. From germline, CDR1 is MNHEY and CDR2 SMNVEV (reference sequence). This CDR3 region has 13 residues. The CDR3 protein is CASSLYRAHEQYF. The CDR3 DNA reads as TGTGCCAGCAGTTTATACCGGGCACACGAGCAGTACTTC.

This chain joins TRBV5-1 and TRBJ2-7; no clear D. V lost 0 bases and J 5 bases, leaving 15 bases between the germline ends. The length of the CDR3 is 15 residues. Germline V gene lookup returns CDR1 SGHRS and CDR2 YFSETQ. The CDR3 sequence: CASSLEDAGPDEQYF. The DNA of the CDR3 is TGCGCCAGCAGCTTGGAGGACGCTGGACCGGACGAGCAGTACTTC.

In this sample, this clonotype turned up once. The gene calls are TRBV25-1 and TRBJ1-5; D uncertain. Germline CDR1 is MGHDK and CDR2 is SYGVNS. Trimming shortened V by 0 bases and J by 3 bases, and 0 bases separated the two germline ends. CDR3 length: 12 amino acids. The CDR3 DNA follows: TGTGCCAGCAGTGAATACAATCAGCCCCAGCATTTT. Translated: CASSEYNQPQHF.

The chain has TRBV6-5 and TRBJ2-3, with TRBD2 matching 13 bases. V was pared by 1 base and J by 6 bases, with 7 bases of the junction left unmatched. Germline CDR1 MNHEY, CDR2 SVGAGI. This CDR3 region has 17 residues. The CDR3 DNA follows: TGTGCCAGCAGTTACTACCGGACTAGCGGGGGTGAGGATACGCAGTATTTT. Residues: CASSYYRTSGGEDTQYF.

The V and J genes are TRBV15 and TRBJ2-1; 11 positions agree with TRBD2. The CDR3 consists of 16 residues. J was trimmed by 6 bases and V by 5 bases; bases with no gene match: 9. Per the germline V gene, CDR1 is LNHNV and CDR2 is YYDKDF (reference sequence). Here the CDR3 DNA reads TGTGCCACCAGCCCTTCCCCGGGACTAGCGGTCAATGAGCAGTTCTTC. It codes for CATSPSPGLAVNEQFF.

The chain links TRBV7-9 to TRBJ2-3; 7 bases match TRBD1. Germline CDR1 and CDR2: SEHNR and FQNEAQ (reference sequence). The ends lost 4 bases at V and 2 bases at J; junction bases unmatched: 9. The CDR3 spans 16 residues. The CDR3 DNA reads TGTGCCAGCAGCTCGACCGGGACAGCCTACACAGATACGCAGTATTTT. Its translation is CASSSTGTAYTDTQYF.

The V and J genes are TRBV5-6 and TRBJ1-2, with 7 bases aligning to TRBD1. Germline V gene data show CDR1 as SGHDT and CDR2 as YYEEEE. This CDR3 spans 14 amino acids. The V and J ends lost 6 bases and 3 bases, in that order; junction bases with no gene match: 8. The CDR3 region is CASNVDREDYGYTF. The CDR3 DNA is TGTGCCAGCAACGTCGACAGGGAAGACTATGGCTACACCTTC.

V and J are TRBV7-9 and TRBJ2-1, with 7 bases lining up with TRBD1. This CDR3 region has 14 residues. Germline values: CDR1 SEHNR, CDR2 FQNEAQ (reference sequence). The J segment lost 3 bases and the V segment lost 6 bases, leaving 5 bases of the junction unmatched. CDR3 region: CASRSRTGYNEQFF. In nucleotides, the CDR3 is TGTGCCAGCAGGAGCCGGACAGGCTACAATGAGCAGTTCTTC.

The genes are TRBV29-1 and TRBJ2-1; 8 positions match TRBD2. Trimming took 5 bases from V and 6 from J; bases not matched to a gene: 6. Germline V CDR1 and CDR2: SQVTM, ANQGSEA. There are 13 residues in the CDR3. As DNA, the CDR3 is TGCAGCGTTACCCAGCGGGAGCTCAATGAGCAGTTCTTC. It codes for CSVTQRELNEQFF.

The CDR3 loop is CAWSGWDRGWDYEQYF. In DNA, the CDR3 is TGTGCCTGGAGCGGGTGGGACAGGGGATGGGACTACGAGCAGTACTTC. The rearrangement joins TRBV30 to TRBJ2-7, with 10 positions matching TRBD1. This CDR3 contains 16 residues. Trimming took 3 bases from V and 3 from J; bases not matched to a gene: 11. The germline V gene has CDR1 GTSNPN and CDR2 SVGIG (reference sequence).

The chain employs TRBV5-1 and TRBJ1-2; D uncertain. Germline V lookup: CDR1 SGHRS, CDR2 YFSETQ. Trimming cost V 2 bases and J 8 bases, with 19 bases left between them. This CDR3 is 15 amino acids long. CDR3 in amino acids: CASSFVGPSNGGYTF. The DNA of the CDR3 is TGCGCCAGCAGCTTTGTGGGCCCCTCTAACGGGGGCTACACCTTC.

The count of this clonotype is one. Here the CDR3 DNA reads TGTGCCAGCAGCGAACGGTCCTCCTTGGTTTGGGAGCAGTTCTTC. This gives the protein CASSERSSLVWEQFF. The rearrangement uses TRBV2 and TRBJ2-1; D not certain. Germline values: CDR1 SNHLY, CDR2 FYNNEI. The CDR3 is made up of 15 amino acids. The germline V and J ends were trimmed by 6 bases and 10 bases, with 22 bases remaining between them. Combining the CDR3 with reference TRBV2 and TRBJ2-1 gives the whole variable domain EPEVTQTPSHQVTQMGQEVILRCVPISNHLYFYWYRQILGQKVEFLVSFYNNEISEKSEIFDDQFSVERPDGSNFTLKIRSTKLEDSAMYFCASSERSSLVWEQFFGPGTRLTVL.

CDR3 nucleotides: TGTGCCAGCAGCTTCGAAGGGGCCAGGGATACGCAGTATTTT. It codes for CASSFEGARDTQYF. The chain couples TRBV7-9 to TRBJ2-3, with D perhaps matching TRBD1 (5 bases). V was clipped by 3 bases and J by 6 bases, with 13 bases between them. CDR3 size: 14 residues. Germline V gives CDR1 SEHNR, CDR2 FQNEAQ (reference sequence).

This chain uses TRBV13 with TRBJ1-6; a weak D match, TRBD1 (5 bases). Germline CDR1 and CDR2: PRHDT and FYEKMQ (reference sequence). This CDR3 has 16 residues. The ends were cut back, 4 bases at V and 14 bases at J, with 24 bases in the middle. The CDR3 region has the DNA TGTGCCAGCAGCTCCGAAGTGGGACCCCTCGTTGGGGCCCTCCACTTT. This translates into CASSSEVGPLVGALHF. The full variable domain, completed using reference TRBV13 and TRBJ1-6, is AAGVIQSPRHLIKEKRETATLKCYPIPRHDTVYWYQQGPGQDPQFLISFYEKMQSDKGSIPDRFSAQQFSDYHSELNMSSLELGDSALYFCASSSEVGPLVGALHFGNGTRLTVT.

The chain has TRBV7-9 and TRBJ2-1, with D possibly matching TRBD2 (5 bases). Germline values: CDR1 SEHNR, CDR2 FQNEAQ (reference sequence). This CDR3 region has 15 residues. V was trimmed by 2 bases and J by 6 bases, leaving 14 bases between them. CDR3 loop: CASSLFRGKGNEQFF. The CDR3 DNA follows: TGTGCCAGCAGCTTATTCCGGGGAAAAGGCAATGAGCAGTTCTTC.

V is TRBV3-1 and J is TRBJ2-7; 12 bases line up with TRBD1. V was clipped by 4 bases and J by 3 bases; unmatched bases: 4. In germline, CDR1 is LGHDT, CDR2 YNNKEL (reference sequence). The CDR3 contains 15 residues. CDR3 sequence: CASSPGTGGYYEQYF. CDR3 in DNA: TGTGCCAGCAGCCCCGGGACAGGGGGCTACTACGAGCAGTACTTC.

The chain combines TRBV13 with TRBJ1-1; no reliable D call. This CDR3 is built from 15 residues. CDR1 is PRHDT, CDR2 FYEKMQ, per germline (reference sequence). V was clipped by 5 bases and J by 3 bases, with 16 bases between them. CDR3 coding DNA: TGTGCCAGCAGCCCCCGTTGGGGAGAGGACACTGAAGCTTTCTTT. It is translated as CASSPRWGEDTEAFF.

The chain is built from TRBV29-1 and TRBJ2-3; 7 positions agree with TRBD2. The V and J ends lost 4 bases and 2 bases, in that order; junction bases with no gene match: 12. The CDR3 totals 16 residues. Germline-derived CDR1 and CDR2 are SQVTM and ANQGSEA. The CDR3 coding sequence is TGCAGCGTTGCGCCCACAGCCGGGGGGATCACAGATACGCAGTATTTT. This codes for CSVAPTAGGITDTQYF.

This clonotype occurred once. This rearrangement joins TRBV10-3 to TRBJ2-5, with D possibly being TRBD2 (6 bases). Trimming left V 3 bases short and J 12 bases short, with 20 bases between. Germline CDR1 is ENHRY and CDR2 is SYGVKD. The CDR3 runs to 14 residues. Here the CDR3 DNA reads TGTGCCATCAGTGACGGGGGTAGTGGTCCAGAGAAGTACTTC. The encoded protein is CAISDGGSGPEKYF.

This chain uses TRBV7-9 with TRBJ2-1, with 13 bases that match TRBD2. CDR1 and CDR2 from the germline V gene are SEHNR and FQNEAQ (reference sequence). CDR3 length equals 16 residues. Trimming took 4 bases from V and 10 from J; bases not matched to a gene: 10. CDR3 residues: CASSSRIGLAGVEQFF. CDR3 DNA sequence: TGTGCCAGCAGCTCGAGGATTGGACTAGCGGGAGTAGAGCAGTTCTTC.

The rearrangement links TRBV7-6 to TRBJ1-6; TRBD1 might be the D (5 bases). This CDR3 contains 15 residues. Germline CDR1 SGHVS, CDR2 FNYEAQ. V lost 3 bases, J lost 6 bases, and 12 bases lay in between. The CDR3 spells CASSLGRQTNSPLHF. DNA for the CDR3: TGTGCCAGCAGCTTGGGCCGACAGACTAATTCACCCCTCCACTTT.

This clonotype was counted a single time. The chain is built from TRBV27 and TRBJ2-7; 9 bases match TRBD1. J gave up 2 bases and V 6 bases, and 11 bases lay outside the gene matches. CDR1 MNHEY and CDR2 SMNVEV come from the germline V gene (reference sequence). The CDR3 has 16 amino acids. The CDR3 spells CASRDWGTGNPYEQYF. In DNA form, the CDR3 reads TGTGCCAGCAGGGATTGGGGGACAGGGAATCCCTACGAGCAGTACTTC.

The chain recombines TRBV7-9 with TRBJ2-7, with 10 positions matching TRBD1. The CDR3 contains 14 residues. Germline CDR1 and CDR2: SEHNR and FQNEAQ (reference sequence). V gave up 1 base and J gave up 7 bases; unmatched junction bases: 4. DNA for the CDR3: TGTGCCAGCAGCTTAGAGACAGGGGGCGTTGAGCAGTACTTC. Protein product: CASSLETGGVEQYF.

The chain recombines TRBV29-1 with TRBJ1-5; a possible D gene is TRBD1 (5 bases). CDR3 size: 14 residues. The V end lost 4 bases, the J end lost 10 bases, and 20 bases lay between the germline ends. Germline V gene sequence: CDR1 SQVTM, CDR2 ANQGSEA. CDR3 amino acids: CSVVVRRVPLPQHF. Written as DNA, the CDR3 is TGCAGCGTTGTTGTCCGCAGGGTCCCTCTACCCCAGCATTTT. Based on the CDR3 plus reference TRBV29-1 and TRBJ1-5, the full variable domain is SAVISQKPSRDICQRGTSLTIQCQVDSQVTMMFWYRQQPGQSLTLIATANQGSEATYESGFVIDKFPISRPNLTFSTLTVSNMSPEDSSIYLCSVVVRRVPLPQHFGDGTRLSIL.